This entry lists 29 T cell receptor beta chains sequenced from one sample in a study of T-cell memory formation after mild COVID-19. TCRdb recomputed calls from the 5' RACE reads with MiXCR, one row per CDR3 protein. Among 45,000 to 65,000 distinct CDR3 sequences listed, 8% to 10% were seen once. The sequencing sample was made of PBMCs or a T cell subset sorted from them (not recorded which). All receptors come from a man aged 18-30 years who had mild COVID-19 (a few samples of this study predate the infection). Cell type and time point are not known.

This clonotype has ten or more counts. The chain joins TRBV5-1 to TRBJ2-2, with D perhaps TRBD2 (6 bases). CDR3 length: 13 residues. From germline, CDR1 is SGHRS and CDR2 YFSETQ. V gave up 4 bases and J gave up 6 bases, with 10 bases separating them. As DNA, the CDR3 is TGCGCCAGCAGCGAGCCTAGCGCCGGGGAGCTGTTTTTT. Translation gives CASSEPSAGELFF. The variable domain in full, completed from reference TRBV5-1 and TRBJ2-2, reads KAGVTQTPRYLIKTRGQQVTLSCSPISGHRSVSWYQQTPGQGLQFLFEYFSETQRNKGNFPGRFSGRQFSNSRSEMNVSTLELGDSALYLCASSEPSAGELFFGEGSRLTVL.

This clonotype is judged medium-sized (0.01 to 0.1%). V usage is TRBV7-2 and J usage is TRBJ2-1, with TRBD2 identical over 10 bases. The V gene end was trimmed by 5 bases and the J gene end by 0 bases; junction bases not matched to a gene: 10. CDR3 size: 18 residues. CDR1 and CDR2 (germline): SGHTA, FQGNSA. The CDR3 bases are TGTGCCAGCAGCCTCGCCGTAGCGGGGGGAGACTCCTACAATGAGCAGTTCTTC. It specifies CASSLAVAGGDSYNEQFF.

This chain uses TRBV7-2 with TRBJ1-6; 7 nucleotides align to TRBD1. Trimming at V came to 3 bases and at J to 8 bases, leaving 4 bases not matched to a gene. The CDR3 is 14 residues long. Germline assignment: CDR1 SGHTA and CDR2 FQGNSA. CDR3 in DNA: TGTGCCAGCAGCTTCTACAGGGGAGATTCACCCCTCCACTTT. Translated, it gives CASSFYRGDSPLHF.

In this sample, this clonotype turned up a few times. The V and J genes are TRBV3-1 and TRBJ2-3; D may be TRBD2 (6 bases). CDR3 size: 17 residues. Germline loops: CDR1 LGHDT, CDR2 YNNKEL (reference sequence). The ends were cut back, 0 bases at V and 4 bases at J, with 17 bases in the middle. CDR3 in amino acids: CASSQDIVGGPADTQYF. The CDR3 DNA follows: TGTGCCAGCAGCCAAGATATTGTCGGGGGTCCGGCAGATACGCAGTATTTT.

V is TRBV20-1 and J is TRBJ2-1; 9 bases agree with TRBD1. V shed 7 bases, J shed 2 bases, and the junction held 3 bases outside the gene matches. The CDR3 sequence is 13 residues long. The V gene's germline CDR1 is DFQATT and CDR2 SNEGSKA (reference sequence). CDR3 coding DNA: TGCAGTGTCAACAGGGGGCCCTACAATGAGCAGTTCTTC. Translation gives CSVNRGPYNEQFF.

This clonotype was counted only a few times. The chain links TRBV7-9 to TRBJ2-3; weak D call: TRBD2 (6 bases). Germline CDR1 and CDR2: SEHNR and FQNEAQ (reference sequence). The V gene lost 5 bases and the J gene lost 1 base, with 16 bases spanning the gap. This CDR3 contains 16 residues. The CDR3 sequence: CASSPRSGEGTDTQYF. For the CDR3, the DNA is TGTGCCAGCAGCCCGCGCTCGGGGGAGGGCACAGATACGCAGTATTTT.

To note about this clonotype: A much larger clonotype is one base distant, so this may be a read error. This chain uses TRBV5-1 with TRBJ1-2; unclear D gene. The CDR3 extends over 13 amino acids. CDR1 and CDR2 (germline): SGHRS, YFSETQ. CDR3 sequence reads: CASSPETDYGHTF. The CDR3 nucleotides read TGCGCCAGCAGCCCCGAGACGGACTATGGCCACACCTTC.

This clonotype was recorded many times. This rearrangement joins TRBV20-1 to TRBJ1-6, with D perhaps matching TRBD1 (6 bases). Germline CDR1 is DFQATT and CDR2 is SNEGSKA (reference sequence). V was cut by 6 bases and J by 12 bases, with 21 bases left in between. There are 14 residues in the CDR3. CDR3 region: CSAPHSLQGKPLHF. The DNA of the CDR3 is TGCAGTGCCCCACACAGTCTACAGGGAAAACCCCTCCACTTT.

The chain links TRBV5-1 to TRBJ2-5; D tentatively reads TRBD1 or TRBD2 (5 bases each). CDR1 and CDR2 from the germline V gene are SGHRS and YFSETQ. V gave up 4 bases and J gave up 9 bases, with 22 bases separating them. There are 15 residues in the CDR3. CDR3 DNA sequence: TGCGCCAGCAGCCCTATCCCCGGGACCTTCAGGGCCCAGTACTTC. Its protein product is CASSPIPGTFRAQYF.

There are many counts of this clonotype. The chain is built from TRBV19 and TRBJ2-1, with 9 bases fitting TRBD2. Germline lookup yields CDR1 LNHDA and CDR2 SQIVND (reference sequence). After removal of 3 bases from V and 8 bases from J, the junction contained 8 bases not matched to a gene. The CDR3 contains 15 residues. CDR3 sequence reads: CASSIRRGGRDEQFF. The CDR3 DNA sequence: TGTGCCAGTAGTATCAGGCGGGGGGGCAGGGATGAGCAGTTCTTC.

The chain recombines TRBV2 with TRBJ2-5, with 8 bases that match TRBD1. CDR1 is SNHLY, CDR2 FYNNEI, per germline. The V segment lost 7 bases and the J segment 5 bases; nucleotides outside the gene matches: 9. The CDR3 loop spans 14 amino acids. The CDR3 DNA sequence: TGTGCCAGCAATGAGGACAGGGAGGCGGAGACCCAGTACTTC. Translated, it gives CASNEDREAETQYF.

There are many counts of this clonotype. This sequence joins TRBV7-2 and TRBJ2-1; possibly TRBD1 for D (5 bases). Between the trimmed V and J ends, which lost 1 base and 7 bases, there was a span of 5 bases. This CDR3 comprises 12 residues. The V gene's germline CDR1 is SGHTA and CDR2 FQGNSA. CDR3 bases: TGTGCCAGCAGCTTAGACAGGAATGAGCAGTTCTTC. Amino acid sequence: CASSLDRNEQFF.

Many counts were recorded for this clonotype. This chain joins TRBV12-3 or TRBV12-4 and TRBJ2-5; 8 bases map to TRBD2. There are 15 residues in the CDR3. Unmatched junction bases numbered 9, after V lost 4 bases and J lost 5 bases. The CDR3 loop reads CASSSNAGGGETQYF. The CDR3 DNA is TGTGCCAGCAGTTCAAATGCGGGGGGCGGTGAGACCCAGTACTTC.

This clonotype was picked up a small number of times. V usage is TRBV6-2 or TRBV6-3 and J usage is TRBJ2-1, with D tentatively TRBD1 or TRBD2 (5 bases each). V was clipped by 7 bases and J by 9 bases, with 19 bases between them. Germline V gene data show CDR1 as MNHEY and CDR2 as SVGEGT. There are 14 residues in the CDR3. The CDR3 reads CASTQGTGAGEQFF. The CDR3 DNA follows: TGTGCCAGCACCCAGGGAACCGGGGCGGGTGAGCAGTTCTTC.

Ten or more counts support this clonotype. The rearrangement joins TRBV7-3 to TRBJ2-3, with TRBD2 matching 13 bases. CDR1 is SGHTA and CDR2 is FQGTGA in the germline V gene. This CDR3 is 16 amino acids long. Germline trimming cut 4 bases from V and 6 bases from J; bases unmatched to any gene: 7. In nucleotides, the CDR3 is TGTGCCAGCAGCTCCTCGACTAGCGGGGGGTCGGATACGCAGTATTTT. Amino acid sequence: CASSSSTSGGSDTQYF.

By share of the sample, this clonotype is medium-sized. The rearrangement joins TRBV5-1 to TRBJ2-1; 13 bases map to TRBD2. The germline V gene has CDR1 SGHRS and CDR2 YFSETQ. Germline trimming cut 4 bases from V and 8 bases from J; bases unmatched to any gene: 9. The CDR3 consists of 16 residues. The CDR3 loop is CASSRQTSGGADEQFF. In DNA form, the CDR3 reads TGCGCCAGCAGCCGGCAAACTAGCGGGGGGGCAGATGAGCAGTTCTTC.

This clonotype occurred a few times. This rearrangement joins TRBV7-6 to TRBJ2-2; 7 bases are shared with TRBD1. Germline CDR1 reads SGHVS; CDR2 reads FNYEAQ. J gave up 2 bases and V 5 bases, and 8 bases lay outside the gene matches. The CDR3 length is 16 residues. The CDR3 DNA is TGTGCCAGCAGCCGAAGACAGGGATCAAACACCGGGGAGCTGTTTTTT. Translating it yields CASSRRQGSNTGELFF.

CDR3 nucleotides: TGCGCCAGCAGCCCAGCGGGCAGGGAGATTTTAGATGGCTACACCTTC. As protein: CASSPAGREILDGYTF. The chain combines TRBV5-1 with TRBJ1-2; a weak D match, TRBD1 (5 bases). There are 16 residues in the CDR3. CDR1 is SGHRS and CDR2 is YFSETQ in the germline V gene. Trimming cost V 4 bases and J 6 bases, with 22 bases left between them. The whole variable domain, remainder taken from reference TRBV5-1 and TRBJ1-2, is KAGVTQTPRYLIKTRGQQVTLSCSPISGHRSVSWYQQTPGQGLQFLFEYFSETQRNKGNFPGRFSGRQFSNSRSEMNVSTLELGDSALYLCASSPAGREILDGYTFGSGTRLTVV.

Written as DNA, the CDR3 is TGTGCCAGCAGCTTAGGGGGCAGGGGGGGAGCTGGGGCCAACGTCCTGACTTTC. It specifies CASSLGGRGGAGANVLTF. The chain links TRBV7-2 to TRBJ2-6, with D perhaps being TRBD1 or TRBD2 (7 bases each). V was clipped by 1 base and J by 2 bases, with 15 bases between them. The CDR3 has 18 amino acids. Germline assignment: CDR1 SGHTA and CDR2 FQGNSA.

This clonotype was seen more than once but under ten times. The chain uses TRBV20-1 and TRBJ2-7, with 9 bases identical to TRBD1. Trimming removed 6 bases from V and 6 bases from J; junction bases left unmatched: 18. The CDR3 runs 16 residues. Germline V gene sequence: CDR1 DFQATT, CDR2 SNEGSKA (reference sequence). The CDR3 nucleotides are TGCAGTGCAACGTTACCCGGGGACAGGGAAGCAAGCGAGCAGTACTTC. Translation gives CSATLPGDREASEQYF.

CDR3 in DNA: TGTGCCAGCAGCTTGGCCGAACAGGGGAGCTCTGGGGCCAACGTCCTGACTTTC. Protein sequence: CASSLAEQGSSGANVLTF. The chain joins TRBV5-5 to TRBJ2-6; 7 nucleotides match TRBD1. CDR1 and CDR2 (germline): SGHKS, YYEKEE (reference sequence). CDR3 length equals 18 residues. With 0 bases clipped from V and 0 bases from J, the junction kept 6 bases outside the gene matches. The variable domain in full, with the rest retrieved from reference TRBV5-5 and TRBJ2-6, is DAGVTQSPTHLIKTRGQQVTLRCSPISGHKSVSWYQQVLGQGPQFIFQYYEKEERGRGNFPDRFSARQFPNYSSELNVNALLLGDSALYLCASSLAEQGSSGANVLTFGAGSRLTVL.

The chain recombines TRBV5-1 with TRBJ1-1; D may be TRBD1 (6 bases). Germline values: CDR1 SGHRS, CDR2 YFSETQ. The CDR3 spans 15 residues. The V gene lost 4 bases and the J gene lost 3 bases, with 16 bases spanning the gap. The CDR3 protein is CASSPSGGGHTEAFF. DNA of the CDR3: TGCGCCAGCAGCCCTTCCGGGGGGGGGCACACTGAAGCTTTCTTT. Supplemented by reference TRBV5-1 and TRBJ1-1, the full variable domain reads KAGVTQTPRYLIKTRGQQVTLSCSPISGHRSVSWYQQTPGQGLQFLFEYFSETQRNKGNFPGRFSGRQFSNSRSEMNVSTLELGDSALYLCASSPSGGGHTEAFFGQGTRLTVV.

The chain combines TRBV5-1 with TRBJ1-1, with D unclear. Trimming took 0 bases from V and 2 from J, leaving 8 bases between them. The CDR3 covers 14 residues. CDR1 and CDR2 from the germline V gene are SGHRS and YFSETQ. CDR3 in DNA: TGCGCCAGCAGCTTGGTCGGCGATAACACTGAAGCTTTCTTT. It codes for CASSLVGDNTEAFF.

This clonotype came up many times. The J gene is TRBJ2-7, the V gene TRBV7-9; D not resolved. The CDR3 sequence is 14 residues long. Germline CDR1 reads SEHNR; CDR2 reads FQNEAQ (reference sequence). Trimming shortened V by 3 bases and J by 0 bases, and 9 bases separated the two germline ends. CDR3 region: CASSFWALSYEQYF. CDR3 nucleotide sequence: TGTGCCAGCAGCTTTTGGGCCCTCTCCTACGAGCAGTACTTC.

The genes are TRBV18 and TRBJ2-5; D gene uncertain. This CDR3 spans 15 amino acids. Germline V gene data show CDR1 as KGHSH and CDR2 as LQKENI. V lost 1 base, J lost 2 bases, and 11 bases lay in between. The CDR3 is CASSPLSRPQETQYF. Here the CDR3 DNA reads TGTGCCAGCTCACCACTTTCAAGACCACAAGAGACCCAGTACTTC.

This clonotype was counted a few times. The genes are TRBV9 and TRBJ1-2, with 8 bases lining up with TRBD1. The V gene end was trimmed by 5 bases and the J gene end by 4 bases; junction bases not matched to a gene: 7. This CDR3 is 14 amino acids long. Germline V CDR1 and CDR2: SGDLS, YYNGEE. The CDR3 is CASSPGTGTYGYTF. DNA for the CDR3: TGTGCCAGCAGTCCCGGGACAGGAACCTATGGCTACACCTTC.

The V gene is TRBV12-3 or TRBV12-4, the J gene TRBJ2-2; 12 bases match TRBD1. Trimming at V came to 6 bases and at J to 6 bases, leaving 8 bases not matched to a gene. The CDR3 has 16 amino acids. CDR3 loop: CASSARDRGQPGELFF. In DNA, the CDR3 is TGTGCCAGCAGCGCCCGGGACAGGGGGCAACCCGGGGAGCTGTTTTTT.

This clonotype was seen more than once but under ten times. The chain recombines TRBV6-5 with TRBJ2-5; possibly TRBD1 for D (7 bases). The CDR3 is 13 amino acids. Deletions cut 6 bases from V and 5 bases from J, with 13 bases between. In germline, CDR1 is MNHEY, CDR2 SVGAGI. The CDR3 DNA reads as TGTGCCAGCAGGCCAGGGGGGCGTGAGACCCAGTACTTC. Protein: CASRPGGRETQYF.

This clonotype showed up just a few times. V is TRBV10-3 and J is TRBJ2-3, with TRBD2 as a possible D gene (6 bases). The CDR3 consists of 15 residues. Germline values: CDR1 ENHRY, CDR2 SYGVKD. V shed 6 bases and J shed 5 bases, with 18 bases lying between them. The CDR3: CAISPPGDEKDTQYF. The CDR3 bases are TGTGCCATCAGCCCTCCGGGAGACGAGAAAGATACGCAGTATTTT.